The 15 T cell receptor beta chains given below trace back to one sample, sequenced in a study of blood T cell repertoires in COVID-19. Only in-frame clones appear in the TCRdb table, and some are missing; sequencing was by immunoSEQ multiplex PCR. Altogether a few hundred thousand clones are present, approximately 87% being singletons, with the ten largest covering around 2.2%. Sequenced sample: peripheral blood. These receptors came from a woman aged 50 to 60 with acute or convalescent COVID-19.

This chain joins TRBV18 and TRBJ2-7; weak D call: TRBD1 (6 bases). V gave up 7 bases and J gave up 5 bases, with 18 bases separating them. Germline-derived CDR1 and CDR2 are KGHSH and LQKENI. The CDR3 loop spans 14 amino acids. The CDR3 bases are TGTGCCAGCTGTCTGCAGGGGCAAATGAACGAGCAGTACTTC. It specifies CASCLQGQMNEQYF.

The V gene is TRBV5-4, the J gene TRBJ2-1; 10 nucleotides match TRBD2. The junction had 4 bases not matched to a gene; V was cut back by 6 bases and J by 4 bases. Germline CDR1 is SGHNT and CDR2 is YYREEE (reference sequence). This CDR3 contains 14 residues. This CDR3 reads CASTRTSGYNEQFF. The CDR3 coding sequence is TGTGCCAGCACCAGGACTAGCGGATACAATGAGCAGTTCTTC. Variable domain in full (rest from reference TRBV5-4 and TRBJ2-1): ETGVTQSPTHLIKTRGQQVTLRCSSQSGHNTVSWYQQALGQGPQFIFQYYREEENGRGNFPPRFSGLQFPNYSSELNVNALELDDSALYLCASTRTSGYNEQFFGPGTRLTVL.

The chain has TRBV19 and TRBJ2-3, with unresolved D. V was clipped by 7 bases and J by 2 bases, with 7 bases between them. In germline, CDR1 is LNHDA, CDR2 SQIVND (reference sequence). The CDR3 sequence is 12 residues long. This CDR3 reads CASKEATDTQYF. The CDR3 bases are TGTGCCAGTAAAGAAGCCACAGATACGCAGTATTTT.

The rearrangement uses TRBV30 and TRBJ1-2, with a possible D match to TRBD1 (5 bases). The CDR3 is made up of 13 amino acids. Trimming removed 6 bases from V and 4 bases from J, with 15 bases in between. Germline loops: CDR1 GTSNPN, CDR2 SVGIG (reference sequence). CDR3 bases: TGTGCCTGCCTAGGGGATCCCTTCTATGGCTACACCTTC. Its protein product is CACLGDPFYGYTF.

The J gene is TRBJ1-2, the V gene TRBV3-1 (or the pseudogene TRBV3-2); TRBD1 agrees at 7 bases. The CDR3 sequence is 16 residues long. V was pared by 3 bases and J by 5 bases, with 12 bases of the junction left unmatched. CDR1 is LGHDT, CDR2 YNNKEL, per germline (reference sequence). The CDR3 spells CASSHRTGDLGYGYTF. In nucleotides, the CDR3 is TGTGCCAGCAGCCACCGCACAGGGGATTTGGGGTATGGCTACACCTTC.

The rearrangement joins TRBV6-6 to TRBJ2-3, with 10 positions matching TRBD2. J gave up 4 bases and V 5 bases, and 9 bases lay outside the gene matches. The CDR3 runs to 16 residues. Germline values: CDR1 MNHNY, CDR2 SVGAGI (reference sequence). CDR3 sequence: CASSGPEREGADTQYF. In DNA, the CDR3 is TGTGCCAGCAGTGGCCCCGAGCGGGAGGGGGCAGATACGCAGTATTTT.

This sequence joins TRBV11-2 and TRBJ2-2, with D possibly being TRBD2 (5 bases). V gave up 6 bases and J gave up 4 bases, with 18 bases separating them. The germline V gene encodes CDR1 SGHAT and CDR2 FQNNGV. CDR3 length: 16 amino acids. The CDR3 loop reads CASSSSPGLSTGELFF. The CDR3 DNA reads as TGTGCCAGCAGTTCCTCCCCGGGATTGAGCACCGGGGAGCTGTTTTTT.

This clone was seen a single time. This chain links TRBV19 with TRBJ2-7, with 8 bases identical to TRBD2. The junction had 12 bases not matched to a gene; V was cut back by 6 bases and J by 5 bases. The CDR3 consists of 15 residues. Germline V CDR1 and CDR2: LNHDA, SQIVND (reference sequence). CDR3 coding DNA: TGTGCCAGTAGGAAGACTAGCGTATCGCTGGACGAGCAGTACTTC. Translated, it gives CASRKTSVSLDEQYF.

This rearrangement joins TRBV19 to TRBJ2-1; 11 bases fit TRBD1. After removal of 4 bases from V and 6 bases from J, the junction contained 5 bases not matched to a gene. The CDR3 runs 15 residues. Germline assignment: CDR1 LNHDA and CDR2 SQIVND (reference sequence). CDR3 DNA: TGTGCCAGTAGTACCCCCGGGACAGGGGGCAATGAGCAGTTCTTC. Translating gives CASSTPGTGGNEQFF.

The genes are TRBV6-2 or TRBV6-3 and TRBJ1-1, with D unresolved. V was trimmed by 0 bases and J by 9 bases, leaving 14 bases between them. CDR3 length equals 14 residues. The germline V gene has CDR1 MNHEY and CDR2 SVGEGT. The chain's CDR3 is CASSYSREPSQAFF. The CDR3 DNA reads as TGTGCCAGCAGTTACTCGAGAGAACCTTCTCAAGCTTTCTTT.

The V call is TRBV4-3, the J call TRBJ2-7, with 12 bases lining up with TRBD1. The CDR3 covers 18 residues. CDR1 and CDR2 (germline): LGHNA, YSLEER. V shed 1 base, J shed 5 bases, and the junction held 12 bases outside the gene matches. CDR3 coding DNA: TGCGCCAGCAGCCAAGTTCGCTCTGGGACAGGGGGCGCAGACGAGCAGTACTTC. As protein: CASSQVRSGTGGADEQYF.

The CDR3 loop reads CASSPQLSGQETQYF. The CDR3 nucleotides are TGTGCCAGCAGCCCACAGCTTAGCGGGCAAGAGACCCAGTACTTC. This sequence joins TRBV7-2 and TRBJ2-5, with 7 bases identical to TRBD2. The germline gives CDR1 SGHTA, CDR2 FQGNSA. J gave up 2 bases and V 5 bases, and 8 bases lay outside the gene matches. This CDR3 has 15 residues. Based on the CDR3 plus reference TRBV7-2 and TRBJ2-5, the full variable domain is GAGVSQSPSNKVTEKGKDVELRCDPISGHTALYWYRQSLGQGLEFLIYFQGNSAPDKSGLPSDRFSAERTGGSVSTLTIQRTQQEDSAVYLCASSPQLSGQETQYFGPGTRLLVL.

The chain uses TRBV29-1 and TRBJ2-7; D is unresolved. Trimming cost V 0 bases and J 0 bases, with 9 bases left between them. This CDR3 spans 14 amino acids. CDR1 and CDR2 (germline): SQVTM, ANQGSEA. CDR3 loop: CSVEDHRSSYEQYF. CDR3 sequence (DNA): TGCAGCGTTGAAGATCACCGGTCCTCCTACGAGCAGTACTTC.

The chain recombines TRBV6-2 or TRBV6-3 with TRBJ1-5, with 10 nucleotides matching TRBD1. J gave up 6 bases and V 6 bases, and 14 bases lay outside the gene matches. CDR3 length: 17 amino acids. CDR1 is MNHEY and CDR2 is SVGEGT in the germline V gene. CDR3: CASSSGTGEVGGQPQHF. CDR3 in DNA: TGTGCCAGCAGCTCCGGGACAGGGGAGGTAGGGGGTCAGCCCCAGCATTTT.

The rearrangement uses TRBV20-1 and TRBJ2-1; 12 nucleotides line up with TRBD2. Germline CDR1 DFQATT, CDR2 SNEGSKA (reference sequence). This CDR3 spans 14 amino acids. V gave up 3 bases and J gave up 7 bases; unmatched junction bases: 4. The CDR3 reads CSASVTSGRNEQFF. CDR3 nucleotide sequence: TGCAGTGCTAGTGTCACTAGCGGGAGGAATGAGCAGTTCTTC.